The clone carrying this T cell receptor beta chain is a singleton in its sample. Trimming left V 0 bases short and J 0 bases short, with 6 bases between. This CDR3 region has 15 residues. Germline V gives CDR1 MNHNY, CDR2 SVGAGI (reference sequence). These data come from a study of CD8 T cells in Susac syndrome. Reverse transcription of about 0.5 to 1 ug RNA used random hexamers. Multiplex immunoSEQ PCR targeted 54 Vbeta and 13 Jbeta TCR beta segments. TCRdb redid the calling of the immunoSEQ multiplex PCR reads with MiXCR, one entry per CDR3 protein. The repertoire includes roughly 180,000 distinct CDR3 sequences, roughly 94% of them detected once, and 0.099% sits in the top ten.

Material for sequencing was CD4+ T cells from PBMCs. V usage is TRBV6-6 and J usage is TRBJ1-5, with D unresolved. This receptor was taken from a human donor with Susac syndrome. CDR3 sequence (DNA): TGTGCCAGCAGTTACTCGGTCGTTAGCAATCAGCCCCAGCATTTT. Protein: CASSYSVVSNQPQHF.